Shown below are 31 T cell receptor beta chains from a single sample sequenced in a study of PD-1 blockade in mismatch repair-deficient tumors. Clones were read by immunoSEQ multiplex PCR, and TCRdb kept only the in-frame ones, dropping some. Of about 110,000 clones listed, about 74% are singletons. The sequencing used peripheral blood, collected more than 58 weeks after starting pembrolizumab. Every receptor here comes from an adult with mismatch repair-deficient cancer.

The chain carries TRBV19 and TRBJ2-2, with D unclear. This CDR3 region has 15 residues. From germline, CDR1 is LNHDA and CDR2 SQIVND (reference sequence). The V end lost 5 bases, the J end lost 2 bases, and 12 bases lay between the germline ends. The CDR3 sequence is CASSESGVNTGELFF. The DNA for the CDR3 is TGTGCCAGTAGTGAATCGGGCGTCAACACCGGGGAGCTGTTTTTT.

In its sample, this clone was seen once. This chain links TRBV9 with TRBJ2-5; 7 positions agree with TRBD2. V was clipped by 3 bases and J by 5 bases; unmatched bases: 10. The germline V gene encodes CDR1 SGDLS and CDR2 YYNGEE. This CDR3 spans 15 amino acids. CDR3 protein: CASSAMGLLRETQYF. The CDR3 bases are TGTGCCAGCAGCGCAATGGGACTACTCCGGGAGACCCAGTACTTC.

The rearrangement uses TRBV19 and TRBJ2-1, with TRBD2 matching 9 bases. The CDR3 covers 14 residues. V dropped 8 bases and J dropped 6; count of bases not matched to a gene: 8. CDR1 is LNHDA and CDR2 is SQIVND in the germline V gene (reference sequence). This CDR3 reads CASRVLAGTNEQFF. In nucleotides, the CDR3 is TGTGCCAGTCGGGTTCTAGCGGGAACCAATGAGCAGTTCTTC.

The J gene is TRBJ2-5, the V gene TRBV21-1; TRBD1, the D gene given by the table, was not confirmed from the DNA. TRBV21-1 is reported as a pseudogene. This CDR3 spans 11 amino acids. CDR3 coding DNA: TGTGCCAGGGACAGCCAAGAGACCCAGTACTTC. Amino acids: CARDSQETQYF.

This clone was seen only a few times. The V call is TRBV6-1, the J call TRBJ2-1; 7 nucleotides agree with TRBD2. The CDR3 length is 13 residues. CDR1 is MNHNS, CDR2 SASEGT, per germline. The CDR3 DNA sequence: TGTACTTCTCTAGCGGACGACTACAATGAGCAGTTCTTC. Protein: CTSLADDYNEQFF.

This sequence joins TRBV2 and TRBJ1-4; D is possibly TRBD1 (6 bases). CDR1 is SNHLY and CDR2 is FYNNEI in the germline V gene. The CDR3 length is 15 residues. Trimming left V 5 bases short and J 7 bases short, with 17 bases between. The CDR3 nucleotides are TGTGCCAGCAGTTTAACAGGGTTCGTCGGTGAAAAACTGTTTTTT. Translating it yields CASSLTGFVGEKLFF. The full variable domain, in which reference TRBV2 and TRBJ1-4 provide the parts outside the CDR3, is EPEVTQTPSHQVTQMGQEVILRCVPISNHLYFYWYRQILGQKVEFLVSFYNNEISEKSEIFDDQFSVERPDGSNFTLKIRSTKLEDSAMYFCASSLTGFVGEKLFFGSGTQLSVL.

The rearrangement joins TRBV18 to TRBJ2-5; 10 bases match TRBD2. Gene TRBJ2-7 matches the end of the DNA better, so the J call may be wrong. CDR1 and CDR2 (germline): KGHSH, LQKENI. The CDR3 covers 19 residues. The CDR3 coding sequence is TGTGCCAGCTCACCACCGGTTTGGCTAGCGGGAGTCGACTCCTACGAGCAGTACTTC. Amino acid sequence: CASSPPVWLAGVDSYEQYF.

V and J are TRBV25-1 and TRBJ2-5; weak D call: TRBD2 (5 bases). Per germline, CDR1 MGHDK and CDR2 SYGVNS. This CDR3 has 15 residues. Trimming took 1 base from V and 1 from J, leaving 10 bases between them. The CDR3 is CASSESGGSQETQYF. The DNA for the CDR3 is TGTGCCAGCAGTGAATCTGGTGGGAGCCAAGAGACCCAGTACTTC.

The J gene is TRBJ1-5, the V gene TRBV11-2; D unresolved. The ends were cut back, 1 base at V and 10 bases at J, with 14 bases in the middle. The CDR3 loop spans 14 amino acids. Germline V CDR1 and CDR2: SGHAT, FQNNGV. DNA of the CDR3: TGTGCCAGCAGCTTAGGCGGATCCGAACAACCCCAGCATTTT. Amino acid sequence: CASSLGGSEQPQHF.

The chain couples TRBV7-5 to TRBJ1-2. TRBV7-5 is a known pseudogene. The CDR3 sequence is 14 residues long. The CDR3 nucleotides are TGTGCCAGCAGCTTAGGGGAGGCTAACTATGGCTACACCTTC. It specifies CASSLGEANYGYTF.

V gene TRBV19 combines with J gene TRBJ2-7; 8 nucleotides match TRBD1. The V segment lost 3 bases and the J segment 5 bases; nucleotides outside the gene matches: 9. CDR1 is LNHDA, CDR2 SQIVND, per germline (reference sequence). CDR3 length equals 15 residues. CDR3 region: CASSMVRGPIDEQYF. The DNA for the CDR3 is TGTGCCAGTAGTATGGTCAGGGGGCCGATCGACGAGCAGTACTTC. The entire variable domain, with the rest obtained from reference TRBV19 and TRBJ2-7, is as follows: DGGITQSPKYLFRKEGQNVTLSCEQNLNHDAMYWYRQDPGQGLRLIYYSQIVNDFQKGDIAEGYSVSREKKESFPLTVTSAQKNPTAFYLCASSMVRGPIDEQYFGPGTRLTVT.

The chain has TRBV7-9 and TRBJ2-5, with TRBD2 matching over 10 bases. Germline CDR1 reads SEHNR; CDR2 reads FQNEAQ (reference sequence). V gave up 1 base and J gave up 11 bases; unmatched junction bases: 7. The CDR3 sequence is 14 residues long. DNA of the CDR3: TGTGCCAGCAGCTTAGTTGAGGGGACTAGCGATCAGTACTTC. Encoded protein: CASSLVEGTSDQYF. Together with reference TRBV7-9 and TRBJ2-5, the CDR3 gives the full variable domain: DTGVSQNPRHKITKRGQNVTFRCDPISEHNRLYWYRQTLGQGPEFLTYFQNEAQLEKSRLLSDRFSAERPKGSFSTLEIQRTEQGDSAMYLCASSLVEGTSDQYFGPGTRLLVL.

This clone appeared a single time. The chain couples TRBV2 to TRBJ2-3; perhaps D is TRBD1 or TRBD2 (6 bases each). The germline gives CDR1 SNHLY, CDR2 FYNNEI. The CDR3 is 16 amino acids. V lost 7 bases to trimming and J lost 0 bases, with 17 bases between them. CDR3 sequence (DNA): TGTGCCAGCACGGGAGATGGGACAAGTAGCACAGATACGCAGTATTTT. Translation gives CASTGDGTSSTDTQYF.

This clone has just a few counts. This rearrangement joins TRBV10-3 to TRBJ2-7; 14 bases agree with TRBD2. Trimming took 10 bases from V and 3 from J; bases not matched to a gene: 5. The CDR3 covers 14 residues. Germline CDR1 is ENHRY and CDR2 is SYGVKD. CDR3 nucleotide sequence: TGTGCCAGCACCGGGACTAGCGGGAGCTACGAGCAGTACTTC. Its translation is CASTGTSGSYEQYF.

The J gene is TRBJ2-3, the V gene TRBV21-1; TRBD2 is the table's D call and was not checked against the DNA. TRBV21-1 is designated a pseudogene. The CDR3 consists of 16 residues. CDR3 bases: TGTGCCAGCAGCCTCAGGACCACTCGGGATACAGATACGCAGTATTTT. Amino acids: CASSLRTTRDTDTQYF.

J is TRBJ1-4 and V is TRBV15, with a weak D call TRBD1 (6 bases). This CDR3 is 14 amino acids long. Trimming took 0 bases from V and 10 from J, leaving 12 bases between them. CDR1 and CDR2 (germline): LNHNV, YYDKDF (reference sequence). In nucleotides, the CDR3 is TGTGCCACCAGCAGAGACGGGACACTAGGAAAACTGTTTTTT. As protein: CATSRDGTLGKLFF.

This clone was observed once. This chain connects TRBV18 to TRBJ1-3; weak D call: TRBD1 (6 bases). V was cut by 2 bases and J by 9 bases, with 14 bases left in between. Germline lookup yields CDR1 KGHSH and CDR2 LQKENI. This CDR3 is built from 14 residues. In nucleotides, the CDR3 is TGTGCCAGCTCACCAGCGGCAGGGGAAGTCACCATATATTTT. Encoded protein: CASSPAAGEVTIYF.

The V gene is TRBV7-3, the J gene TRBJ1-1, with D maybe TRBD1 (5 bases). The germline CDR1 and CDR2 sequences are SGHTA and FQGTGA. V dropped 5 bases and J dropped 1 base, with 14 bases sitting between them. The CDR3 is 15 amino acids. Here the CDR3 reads CASSPQGSKNTEAFF. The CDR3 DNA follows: TGTGCCAGCAGCCCCCAGGGATCGAAGAACACTGAAGCTTTCTTT.

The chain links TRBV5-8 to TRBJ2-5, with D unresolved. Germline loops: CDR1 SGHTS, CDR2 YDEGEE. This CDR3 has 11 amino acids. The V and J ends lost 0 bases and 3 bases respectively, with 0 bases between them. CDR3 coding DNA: TGTGCCAGCAGCTTGGAAGAGACCCAGTACTTC. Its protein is CASSLEETQYF.

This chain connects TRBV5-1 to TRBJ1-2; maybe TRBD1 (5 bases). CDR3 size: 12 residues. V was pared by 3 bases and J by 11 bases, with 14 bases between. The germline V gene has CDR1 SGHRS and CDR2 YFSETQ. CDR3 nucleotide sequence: TGCGCCAGCAGCTCAGGGACCCGGTATTACACCTTC. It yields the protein CASSSGTRYYTF. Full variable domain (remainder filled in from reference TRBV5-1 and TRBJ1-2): KAGVTQTPRYLIKTRGQQVTLSCSPISGHRSVSWYQQTPGQGLQFLFEYFSETQRNKGNFPGRFSGRQFSNSRSEMNVSTLELGDSALYLCASSSGTRYYTFGSGTRLTVV.

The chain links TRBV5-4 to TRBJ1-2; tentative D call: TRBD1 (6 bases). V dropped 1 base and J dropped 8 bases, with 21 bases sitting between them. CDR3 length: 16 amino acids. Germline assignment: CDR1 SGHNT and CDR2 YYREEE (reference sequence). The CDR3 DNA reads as TGTGCCAGCAGCTTGAATCTGCGTGGGGGCACGGGGGGCTACACCTTC. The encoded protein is CASSLNLRGGTGGYTF. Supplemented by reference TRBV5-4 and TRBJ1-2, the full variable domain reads ETGVTQSPTHLIKTRGQQVTLRCSSQSGHNTVSWYQQALGQGPQFIFQYYREEENGRGNFPPRFSGLQFPNYSSELNVNALELDDSALYLCASSLNLRGGTGGYTFGSGTRLTVV.

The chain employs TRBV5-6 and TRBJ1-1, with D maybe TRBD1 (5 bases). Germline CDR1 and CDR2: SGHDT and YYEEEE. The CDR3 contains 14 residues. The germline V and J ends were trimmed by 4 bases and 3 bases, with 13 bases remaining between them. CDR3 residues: CASSPDRGYTEAFF. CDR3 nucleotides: TGTGCCAGCAGCCCGGACCGGGGGTACACTGAAGCTTTCTTT.

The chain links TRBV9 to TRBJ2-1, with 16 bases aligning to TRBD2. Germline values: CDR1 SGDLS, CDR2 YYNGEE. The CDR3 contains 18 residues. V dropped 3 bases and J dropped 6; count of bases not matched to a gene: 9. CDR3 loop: CASSEKGLAGGKGNEQFF. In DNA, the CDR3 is TGTGCCAGCAGCGAGAAGGGACTAGCGGGAGGGAAGGGCAATGAGCAGTTCTTC.

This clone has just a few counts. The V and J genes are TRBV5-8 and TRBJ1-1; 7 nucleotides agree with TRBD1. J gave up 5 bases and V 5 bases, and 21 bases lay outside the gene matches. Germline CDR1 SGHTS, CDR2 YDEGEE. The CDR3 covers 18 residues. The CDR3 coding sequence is TGTGCCAGCAGGACACCGGGACAGTACCTCGTTCGGAGTACTGAAGCTTTCTTT. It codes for CASRTPGQYLVRSTEAFF.

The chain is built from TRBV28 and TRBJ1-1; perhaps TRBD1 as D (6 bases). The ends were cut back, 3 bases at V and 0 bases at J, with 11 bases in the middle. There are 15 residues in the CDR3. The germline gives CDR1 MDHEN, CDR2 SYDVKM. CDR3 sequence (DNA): TGTGCCAGCAGTTTCCGGAGGGGGTTGAACACTGAAGCTTTCTTT. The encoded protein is CASSFRRGLNTEAFF. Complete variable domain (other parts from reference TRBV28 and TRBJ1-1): DVKVTQSSRYLVKRTGEKVFLECVQDMDHENMFWYRQDPGLGLRLIYFSYDVKMKEKGDIPEGYSVSREKKERFSLILESASTNQTSMYLCASSFRRGLNTEAFFGQGTRLTVV.

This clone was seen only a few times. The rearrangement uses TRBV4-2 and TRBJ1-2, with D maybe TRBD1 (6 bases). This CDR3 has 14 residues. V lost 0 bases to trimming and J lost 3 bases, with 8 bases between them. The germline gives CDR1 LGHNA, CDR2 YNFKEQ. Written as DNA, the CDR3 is TGTGCCAGCAGCCAAGAAGGGGGAGACTATGGCTACACCTTC. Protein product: CASSQEGGDYGYTF.

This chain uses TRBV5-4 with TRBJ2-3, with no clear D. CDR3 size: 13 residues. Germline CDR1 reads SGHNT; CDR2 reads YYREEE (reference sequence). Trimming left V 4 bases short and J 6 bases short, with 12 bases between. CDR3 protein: CASSLVLSDTQYF. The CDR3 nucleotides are TGTGCCAGCAGCCTCGTTTTGAGCGATACGCAGTATTTT.

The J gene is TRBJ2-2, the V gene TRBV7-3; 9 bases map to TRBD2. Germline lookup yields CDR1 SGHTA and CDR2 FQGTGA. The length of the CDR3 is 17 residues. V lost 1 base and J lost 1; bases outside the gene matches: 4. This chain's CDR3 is CASSLRASGENTGELFF. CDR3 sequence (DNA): TGTGCCAGCAGCTTAAGGGCTAGCGGGGAGAACACCGGGGAGCTGTTTTTT. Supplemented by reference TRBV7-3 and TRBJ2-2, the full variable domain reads GAGVSQTPSNKVTEKGKYVELRCDPISGHTALYWYRQSLGQGPEFLIYFQGTGAADDSGLPNDRFFAVRPEGSVSTLKIQRTERGDSAVYLCASSLRASGENTGELFFGEGSRLTVL.

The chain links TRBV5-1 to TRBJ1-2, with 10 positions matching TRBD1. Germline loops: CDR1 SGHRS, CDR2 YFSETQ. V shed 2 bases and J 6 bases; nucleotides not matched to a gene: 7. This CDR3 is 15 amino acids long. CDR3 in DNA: TGCGCCAGCAGCTTTAGGGGGACAGGGGTTGATGGCTACACCTTC. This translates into CASSFRGTGVDGYTF.

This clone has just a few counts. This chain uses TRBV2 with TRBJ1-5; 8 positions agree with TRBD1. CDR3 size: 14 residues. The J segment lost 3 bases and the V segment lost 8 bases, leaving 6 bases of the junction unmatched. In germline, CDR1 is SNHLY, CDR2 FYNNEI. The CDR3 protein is CASGADRDNQPQHF. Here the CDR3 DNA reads TGTGCCAGCGGGGCGGACAGGGACAATCAGCCCCAGCATTTT.

The CDR3 region has the DNA TGTGCCAGCAGCTTGCCAGGACCGACCTTCGAGCAGTACTTC. It is translated as CASSLPGPTFEQYF. The V and J genes are TRBV5-4 and TRBJ2-7, with D unclear. With 1 base removed from V and 6 bases from J, the gap between germline ends came to 14 bases. In germline, CDR1 is SGHNT, CDR2 YYREEE (reference sequence). This CDR3 spans 14 amino acids.